This T cell receptor beta chain was captured by sequencing in a study of blood T cell repertoires in COVID-19. Study overall: COVID-19 samples collected from the United States, Italy and Spain covered acute and convalescent phases. T cells, B-cell-depleted T cells, or PBMCs supplied cDNA or gDNA.

This clone occurred a few times. V was cut by 0 bases and J by 6 bases, with 18 bases left in between. Per the germline V gene, CDR1 is MNHNY and CDR2 is SVGAGI (reference sequence). The CDR3 sequence is 16 residues long. Only in-frame clones appear in the TCRdb table, and some are missing; sequencing was by immunoSEQ multiplex PCR. The sample includes fewer than 100,000 clones, 80% of them seen just once. The specimen sequenced was peripheral blood. The receptor's source is a woman aged 70-85 years with acute or convalescent COVID-19. V gene TRBV6-6 combines with J gene TRBJ2-7; D might be TRBD1 (5 bases). Here the CDR3 DNA reads TGTGCCAGCAGTTACTCAGTTGGACCCACAGGATCCGAGCAGTACTTC. Translation: CASSYSVGPTGSEQYF.